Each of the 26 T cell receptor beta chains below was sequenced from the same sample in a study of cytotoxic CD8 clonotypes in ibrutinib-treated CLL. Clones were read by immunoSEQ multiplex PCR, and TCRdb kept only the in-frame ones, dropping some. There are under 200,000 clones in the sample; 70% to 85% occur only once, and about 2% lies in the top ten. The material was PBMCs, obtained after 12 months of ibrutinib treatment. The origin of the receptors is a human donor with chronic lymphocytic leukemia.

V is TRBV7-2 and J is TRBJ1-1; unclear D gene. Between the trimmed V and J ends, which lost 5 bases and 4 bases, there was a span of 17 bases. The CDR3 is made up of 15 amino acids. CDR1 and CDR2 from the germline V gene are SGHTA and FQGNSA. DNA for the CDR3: TGTGCCAGCAGCCTCACGTTCCGGGCTACCACTGAAGCTTTCTTT. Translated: CASSLTFRATTEAFF.

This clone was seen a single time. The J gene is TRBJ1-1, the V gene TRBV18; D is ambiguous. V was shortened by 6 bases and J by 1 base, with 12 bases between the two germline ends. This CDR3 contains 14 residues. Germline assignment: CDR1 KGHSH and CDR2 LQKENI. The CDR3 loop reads CASSLMAENTEAFF. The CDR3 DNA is TGTGCCAGCTCTCTCATGGCGGAGAACACTGAAGCTTTCTTT.

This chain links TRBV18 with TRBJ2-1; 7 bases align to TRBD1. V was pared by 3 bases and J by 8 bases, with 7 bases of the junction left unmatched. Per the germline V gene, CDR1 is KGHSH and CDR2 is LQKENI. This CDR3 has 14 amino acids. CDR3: CASSPRDSVYEQFF. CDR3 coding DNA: TGTGCCAGCTCACCCCGGGACAGTGTATATGAGCAGTTCTTC.

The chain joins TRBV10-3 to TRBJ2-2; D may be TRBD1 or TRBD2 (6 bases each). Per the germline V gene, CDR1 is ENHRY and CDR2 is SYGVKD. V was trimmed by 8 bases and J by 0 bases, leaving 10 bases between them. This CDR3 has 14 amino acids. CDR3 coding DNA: TGTGCCATCCTGGGGGGCCCGAACACCGGGGAGCTGTTTTTT. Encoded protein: CAILGGPNTGELFF.

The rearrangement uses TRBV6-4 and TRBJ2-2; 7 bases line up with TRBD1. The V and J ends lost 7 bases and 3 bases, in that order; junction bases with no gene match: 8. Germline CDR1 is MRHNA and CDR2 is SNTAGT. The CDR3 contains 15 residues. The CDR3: CASNEQGTDTGELFF. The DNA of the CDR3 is TGTGCCAGCAACGAACAGGGGACGGACACCGGGGAGCTGTTTTTT.

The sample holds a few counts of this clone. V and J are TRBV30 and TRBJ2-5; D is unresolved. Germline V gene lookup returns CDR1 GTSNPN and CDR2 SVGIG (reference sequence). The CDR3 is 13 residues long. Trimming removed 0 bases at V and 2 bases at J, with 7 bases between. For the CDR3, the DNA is TGTGCCTGGAGTGTGTGGGCTCAAGAGACCCAGTACTTC. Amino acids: CAWSVWAQETQYF.

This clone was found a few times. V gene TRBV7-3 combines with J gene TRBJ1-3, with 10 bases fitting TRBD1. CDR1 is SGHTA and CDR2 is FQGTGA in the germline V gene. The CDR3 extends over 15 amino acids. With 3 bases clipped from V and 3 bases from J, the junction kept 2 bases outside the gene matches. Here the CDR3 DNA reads TGTGCCAGCAGCTTGACAGGGGGCGTTGGAAACACCATATATTTT. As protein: CASSLTGGVGNTIYF.

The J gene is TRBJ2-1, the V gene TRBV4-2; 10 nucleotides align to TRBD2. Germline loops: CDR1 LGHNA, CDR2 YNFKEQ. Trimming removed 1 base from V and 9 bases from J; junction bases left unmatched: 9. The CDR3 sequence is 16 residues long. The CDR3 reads CASSQGAGGPHGEQFF. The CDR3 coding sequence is TGTGCCAGCAGCCAAGGAGCGGGGGGGCCCCACGGTGAGCAGTTCTTC.

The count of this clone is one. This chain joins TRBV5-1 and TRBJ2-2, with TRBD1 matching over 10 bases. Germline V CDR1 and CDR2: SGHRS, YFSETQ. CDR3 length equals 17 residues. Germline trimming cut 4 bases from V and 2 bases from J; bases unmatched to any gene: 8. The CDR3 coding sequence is TGCGCCAGCAGCCGTAAGGGGGACAGGGGTAACACCGGGGAGCTGTTTTTT. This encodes CASSRKGDRGNTGELFF.

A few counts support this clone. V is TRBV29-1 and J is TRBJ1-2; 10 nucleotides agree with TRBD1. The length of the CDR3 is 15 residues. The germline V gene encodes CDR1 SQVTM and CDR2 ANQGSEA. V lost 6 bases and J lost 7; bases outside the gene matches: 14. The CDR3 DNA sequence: TGCAGCGTGGGGGAACCGGGACAGGGGCCGGGTGGCTACACCTTC. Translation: CSVGEPGQGPGGYTF. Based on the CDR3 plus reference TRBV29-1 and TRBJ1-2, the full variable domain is SAVISQKPSRDICQRGTSLTIQCQVDSQVTMMFWYRQQPGQSLTLIATANQGSEATYESGFVIDKFPISRPNLTFSTLTVSNMSPEDSSIYLCSVGEPGQGPGGYTFGSGTRLTVV.

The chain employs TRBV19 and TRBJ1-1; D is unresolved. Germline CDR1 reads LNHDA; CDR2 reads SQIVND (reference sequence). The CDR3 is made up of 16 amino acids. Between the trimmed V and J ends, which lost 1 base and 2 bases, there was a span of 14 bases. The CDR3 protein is CASSIALGTQNTEAFF. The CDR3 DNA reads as TGTGCCAGTAGTATAGCCCTGGGCACTCAAAACACTGAAGCTTTCTTT.

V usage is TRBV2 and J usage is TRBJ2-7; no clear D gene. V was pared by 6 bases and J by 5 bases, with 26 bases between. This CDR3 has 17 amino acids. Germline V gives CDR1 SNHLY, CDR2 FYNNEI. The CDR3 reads CASSPSSGPPRLDEQYF. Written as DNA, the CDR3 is TGTGCCAGCAGCCCTTCATCTGGACCGCCCCGCCTGGACGAGCAGTACTTC.

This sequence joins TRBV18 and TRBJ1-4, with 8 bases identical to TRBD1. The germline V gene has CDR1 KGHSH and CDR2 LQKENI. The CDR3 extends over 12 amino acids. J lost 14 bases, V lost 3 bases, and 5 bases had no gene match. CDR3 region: CASSPTTGVLFF. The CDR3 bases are TGTGCCAGCTCACCGACGACAGGGGTGCTGTTTTTT.

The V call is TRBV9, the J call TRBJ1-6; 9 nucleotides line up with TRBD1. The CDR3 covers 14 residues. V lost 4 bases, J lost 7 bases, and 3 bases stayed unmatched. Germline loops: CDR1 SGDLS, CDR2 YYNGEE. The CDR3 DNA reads TGTGCCAGCAGCTATGACAGGGGGAATTCACCCCTCCACTTT. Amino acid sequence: CASSYDRGNSPLHF.

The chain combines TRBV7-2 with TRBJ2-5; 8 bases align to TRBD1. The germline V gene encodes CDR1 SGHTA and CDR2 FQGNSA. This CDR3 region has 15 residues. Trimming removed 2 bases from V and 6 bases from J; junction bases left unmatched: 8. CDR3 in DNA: TGTGCCAGCAGCTTAAGCGCGGACAGGGTGCAGACCCAGTACTTC. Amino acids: CASSLSADRVQTQYF.

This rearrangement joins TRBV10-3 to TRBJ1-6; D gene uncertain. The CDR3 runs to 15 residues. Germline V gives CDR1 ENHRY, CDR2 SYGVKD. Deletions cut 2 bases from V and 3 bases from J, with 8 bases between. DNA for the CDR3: TGTGCCATCAGTGAGGGTCAGAACTATAATTCACCCCTCCACTTT. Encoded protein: CAISEGQNYNSPLHF.

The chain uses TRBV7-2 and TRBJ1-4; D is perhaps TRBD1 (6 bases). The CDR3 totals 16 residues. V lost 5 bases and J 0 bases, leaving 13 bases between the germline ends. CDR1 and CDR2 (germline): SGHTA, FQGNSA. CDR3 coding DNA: TGTGCCAGCAGCCCAGGGCAGGGGACAACTAATGAAAAACTGTTTTTT. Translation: CASSPGQGTTNEKLFF.

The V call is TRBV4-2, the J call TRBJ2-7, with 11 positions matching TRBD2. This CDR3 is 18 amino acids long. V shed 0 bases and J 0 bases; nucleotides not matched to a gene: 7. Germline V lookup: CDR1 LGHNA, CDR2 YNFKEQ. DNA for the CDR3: TGTGCCAGCAGCCAAGATTGGCTAGCGGGAGGTAGCTCCTACGAGCAGTACTTC. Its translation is CASSQDWLAGGSSYEQYF.

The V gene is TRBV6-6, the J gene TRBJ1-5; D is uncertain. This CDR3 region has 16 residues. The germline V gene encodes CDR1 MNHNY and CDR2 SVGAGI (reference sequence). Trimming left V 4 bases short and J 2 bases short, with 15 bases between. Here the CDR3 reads CASSSTRVLGNQPQHF. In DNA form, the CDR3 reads TGTGCCAGCAGTTCAACTCGGGTTTTGGGCAATCAGCCCCAGCATTTT.

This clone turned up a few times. The CDR3 loop reads CASSLAPGGSSYNSPLHF. In DNA, the CDR3 is TGCGCCAGCAGCTTGGCTCCCGGGGGGAGCTCCTATAATTCACCCCTCCACTTT. The chain is built from TRBV5-1 and TRBJ1-6; D is perhaps TRBD1 (5 bases). CDR1 and CDR2 (germline): SGHRS, YFSETQ. The CDR3 consists of 18 residues. V was shortened by 0 bases and J by 0 bases, with 13 bases between the two germline ends.

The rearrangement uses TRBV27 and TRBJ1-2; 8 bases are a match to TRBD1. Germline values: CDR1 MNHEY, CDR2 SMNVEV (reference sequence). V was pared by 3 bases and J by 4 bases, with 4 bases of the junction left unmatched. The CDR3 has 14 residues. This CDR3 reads CASSFDRGGYGYTF. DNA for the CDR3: TGTGCCAGCAGTTTCGACAGGGGAGGCTATGGCTACACCTTC.

The CDR3: CATSRDQGIDTQYF. In DNA form, the CDR3 reads TGTGCCACCAGCAGAGATCAAGGGATAGATACGCAGTATTTT. The chain carries TRBV15 and TRBJ2-3; D not certain. The CDR3 is 14 residues long. Germline CDR1 reads LNHNV; CDR2 reads YYDKDF (reference sequence). Trimming removed 0 bases at V and 5 bases at J, with 9 bases between.

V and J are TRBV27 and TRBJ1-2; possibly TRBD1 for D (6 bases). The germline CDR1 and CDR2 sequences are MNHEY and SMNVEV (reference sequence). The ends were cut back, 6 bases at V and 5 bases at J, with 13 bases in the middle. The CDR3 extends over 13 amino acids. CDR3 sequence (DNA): TGTGCCAGCAGAACGACAGGATATTATGGCTACACCTTC. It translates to CASRTTGYYGYTF.

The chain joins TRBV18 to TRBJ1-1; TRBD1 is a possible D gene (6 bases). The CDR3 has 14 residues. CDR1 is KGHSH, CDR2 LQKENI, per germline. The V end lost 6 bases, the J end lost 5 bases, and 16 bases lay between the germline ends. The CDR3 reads CASSMQGRFTEAFF. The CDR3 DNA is TGTGCCAGCTCGATGCAGGGGAGGTTTACTGAAGCTTTCTTT.

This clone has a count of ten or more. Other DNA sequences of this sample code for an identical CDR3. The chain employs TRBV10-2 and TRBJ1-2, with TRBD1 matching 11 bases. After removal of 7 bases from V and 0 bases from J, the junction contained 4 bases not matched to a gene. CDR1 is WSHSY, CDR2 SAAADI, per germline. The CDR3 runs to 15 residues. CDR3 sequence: CASNPGQGANYGYTF. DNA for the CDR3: TGCGCCAGCAACCCGGGACAGGGGGCTAACTATGGCTACACCTTC.

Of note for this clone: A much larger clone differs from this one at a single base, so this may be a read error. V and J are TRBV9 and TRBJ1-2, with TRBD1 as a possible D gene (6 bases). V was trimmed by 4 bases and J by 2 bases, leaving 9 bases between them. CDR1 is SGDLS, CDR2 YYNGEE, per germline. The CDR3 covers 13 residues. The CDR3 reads CASSPDSNYGYTF. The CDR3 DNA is TGTGCCAGCAGCCCGGACAGCAACTATGGCTACACCTTC.